This section outlines one T cell receptor (beta chain) sequence together with its context. The ends were cut back, 0 bases at V and 9 bases at J, with 22 bases in the middle. Germline CDR1 is SGHRS and CDR2 is YFSETQ. This CDR3 region has 17 residues. Profiled with immunoSEQ multiplex PCR; TCRdb holds only in-frame clones, not every one. Among 300,000 to 450,000 clones listed, roughly 85% were seen once. The data stem from a study of blood T cell repertoires in COVID-19. The sequence derives from a woman between 18 and 29 years old with acute or convalescent COVID-19. The J gene is TRBJ2-1, the V gene TRBV5-1, with D possibly TRBD2 on 5 matching bases. Sequenced material: peripheral blood. CDR3 in amino acids: CASSLEHGSSFVGEQFF. The CDR3 nucleotides are TGCGCCAGCAGCTTGGAGCATGGGAGTTCTTTCGTAGGTGAGCAGTTCTTC.